This section outlines one T cell receptor (beta chain) sequence together with its context. There are 14 residues in the CDR3. This sample was taken from a study of technical replicates of blood from a few donors. Only in-frame clones appear in the TCRdb table, and some are missing; sequencing was by immunoSEQ multiplex PCR. The sample yields fewer than 75,000 clones, roughly 90% seen once. Sequencing input: PBMCs. This clonotype originated in a human donor in good health. Some clones in this sample may be carry-over from other donors' samples. The chain couples TRBV12-2 to TRBJ2-7; the table names TRBD2, a call not compared with the DNA. TRBV12-2 is classified as a pseudogene. The CDR3, as DNA: TGTGCAAGTCGCAGAAGCAGGCGGGGAGACGAGCAGTACTTC. Its protein is CASRRSRRGDEQYF.